This is a list of T cell receptor beta chains from one sample in a study of early T cells in non-severe SARS-CoV-2 infection. Each CDR3 protein is one row after TCRdb ran MiXCR on the 5' RACE reads. Here the sample spans about 92,000 distinct CDR3 sequences, approximately 16% being singletons. The specimen was whole blood. The receptors were sampled from an adult who was a healthcare worker with PCR-confirmed SARS-CoV-2 infection or an uninfected control (not recorded which). The conserved cysteine and the conserved F or W are not part of the CDR3 here. Each record gives: V gene, J gene, CDR3 protein.

v_gene: TRBV10-2; j_gene: TRBJ2-2; CDR3aa: ASRGRDNPKEFTGELF
v_gene: TRBV11-2; j_gene: TRBJ2-3; CDR3aa: ASSRTDTQY
v_gene: TRBV5-4; j_gene: TRBJ2-4; CDR3aa: ASSKDGKNIQY
v_gene: TRBV12-3/TRBV12-4; j_gene: TRBJ2-2; CDR3aa: ASSSDRDYTGELF
v_gene: TRBV27; j_gene: TRBJ2-1; CDR3aa: ATRTSGSGNEQF
v_gene: TRBV10-3; j_gene: TRBJ1-2; CDR3aa: AISESRTGGYGYT
v_gene: TRBV27; j_gene: TRBJ1-2; CDR3aa: ASRMTGVGVGYT
v_gene: TRBV27; j_gene: TRBJ2-2; CDR3aa: ASSLQVYMGGELF
v_gene: TRBV28; j_gene: TRBJ2-3; CDR3aa: ASSPKDRFTDTQY
v_gene: TRBV20-1; j_gene: TRBJ2-1; CDR3aa: SARGGTSKF
v_gene: TRBV7-9; j_gene: TRBJ2-1; CDR3aa: ASSWPLAGGQGEQF
v_gene: TRBV28; j_gene: TRBJ2-7; CDR3aa: ASSFGDRKDEQY
v_gene: TRBV3-1; j_gene: TRBJ2-1; CDR3aa: ASSQAPGLAAINEQF
v_gene: TRBV10-3; j_gene: TRBJ1-2; CDR3aa: AISEPNRGSNYGYT
v_gene: TRBV5-1; j_gene: TRBJ1-1; CDR3aa: ASSPGGELQAF
v_gene: TRBV3-1; j_gene: TRBJ2-3; CDR3aa: ASSARLAYASTDTQY
v_gene: TRBV7-8; j_gene: TRBJ1-5; CDR3aa: ASSPYSDAYPNQPQH
v_gene: TRBV19; j_gene: TRBJ2-7; CDR3aa: ASSRSGGVGNYEQY
v_gene: TRBV28; j_gene: TRBJ2-7; CDR3aa: ASSPRGGQII
v_gene: TRBV6-2/TRBV6-3; j_gene: TRBJ2-1; CDR3aa: ASSYGDYNEQF
v_gene: TRBV5-4; j_gene: TRBJ2-1; CDR3aa: ASSPSGGPVGQF
v_gene: TRBV5-6; j_gene: TRBJ2-7; CDR3aa: ASSPQGGEQY
v_gene: TRBV12-3/TRBV12-4; j_gene: TRBJ2-3; CDR3aa: ASSATSGGTDTQY
v_gene: TRBV28; j_gene: TRBJ2-3; CDR3aa: ASSKRVATQY
v_gene: TRBV20-1; j_gene: TRBJ2-7; CDR3aa: SARELGGGRAYEQY
v_gene: TRBV7-2; j_gene: TRBJ1-1; CDR3aa: ASSLMVRGNTEAF
v_gene: TRBV9; j_gene: TRBJ2-5; CDR3aa: ASSPRMGEETQY
v_gene: TRBV7-9; j_gene: TRBJ1-4; CDR3aa: ASSLPDSFEKLF
v_gene: TRBV7-9; j_gene: TRBJ2-1; CDR3aa: ASAGVSYNEQF
v_gene: TRBV4-3; j_gene: TRBJ2-4; CDR3aa: ASSQVFGDRVAKNIQY
v_gene: TRBV27; j_gene: TRBJ1-1; CDR3aa: ASYNGMNTEAF
v_gene: TRBV20-1; j_gene: TRBJ2-5; CDR3aa: SAESGPKTQY
v_gene: TRBV12-3/TRBV12-4; j_gene: TRBJ2-1; CDR3aa: ASSFLQYNEQF
v_gene: TRBV5-6; j_gene: TRBJ1-5; CDR3aa: ASSLRGPGQPQH
v_gene: TRBV6-2/TRBV6-3; j_gene: TRBJ2-5; CDR3aa: ASSYSRRPRAQETQY
v_gene: TRBV6-1; j_gene: TRBJ2-7; CDR3aa: ASSDMTGGSYEQY
v_gene: TRBV9; j_gene: TRBJ2-2; CDR3aa: ASNSTGPGELF
v_gene: TRBV5-5; j_gene: TRBJ2-1; CDR3aa: ASSPISGTGSEQF
v_gene: TRBV15; j_gene: TRBJ2-1; CDR3aa: ATSRSPRADQQF
v_gene: TRBV11-2; j_gene: TRBJ2-5; CDR3aa: ASSLDLGIHQETQY
v_gene: TRBV27; j_gene: TRBJ1-4; CDR3aa: ASSFNREELF
v_gene: TRBV20-1; j_gene: TRBJ2-7; CDR3aa: SASHQDEQY
v_gene: TRBV6-1; j_gene: TRBJ2-1; CDR3aa: ASKQAGVYNEQF
v_gene: TRBV7-9; j_gene: TRBJ2-3; CDR3aa: ASSLRSGGPTDTQY
v_gene: TRBV30; j_gene: TRBJ2-1; CDR3aa: AWSVHLSSYNEQF
v_gene: TRBV29-1; j_gene: TRBJ1-1; CDR3aa: SAESQGGRTEAF
v_gene: TRBV6-2/TRBV6-3; j_gene: TRBJ2-7; CDR3aa: ASSYSRVISSYEQY
v_gene: TRBV7-6; j_gene: TRBJ2-5; CDR3aa: ASSPAHGGAQETQY
v_gene: TRBV7-6; j_gene: TRBJ2-7; CDR3aa: ASKGQGRGEQY
v_gene: TRBV5-1; j_gene: TRBJ1-2; CDR3aa: ASSFPGNNNYGYT
v_gene: TRBV11-2; j_gene: TRBJ2-1; CDR3aa: ASSSQGGLAGIEQF